These 30 T cell receptor beta chains were all obtained from the same sample, sequenced in a study of shared clonotypes between healthy human individuals. The repertoire was sequenced with immunoSEQ multiplex PCR; TCRdb's copy has only in-frame clones and lacks some. The data contain approximately 2.3 million clones, over 90% of them singletons. The material sequenced was naive CD4+ T cells from PBMCs. Specified subset: CD45RA+ positively selected. The receptors were gathered from a man aged 18 to 29 in good health. Some clones in this sample may be carry-over from other donors' samples.

This clone showed up just once. The genes are TRBV5-1 and TRBJ2-7; 7 nucleotides align to TRBD1. Losses at the gene ends were 2 bases for V and 3 bases for J; bases not matched to a gene: 8. The CDR3 consists of 15 residues. Germline CDR1 is SGHRS and CDR2 is YFSETQ. The DNA of the CDR3 is TGCGCCAGCAGCTTTGGGAGACAGGGAAGCTACGAGCAGTACTTC. Translating gives CASSFGRQGSYEQYF.

The chain uses TRBV4-3 and TRBJ1-1; D unresolved. Germline V lookup: CDR1 LGHNA, CDR2 YSLEER. The CDR3 contains 14 residues. Trimming removed 3 bases from V and 3 bases from J, with 11 bases in between. CDR3 nucleotide sequence: TGCGCCAGCAGCCAGGAGGGTAAGGACACTGAAGCTTTCTTT. This encodes CASSQEGKDTEAFF.

The chain recombines TRBV5-1 with TRBJ1-1; D might be TRBD1 (5 bases). Looked up from germline, CDR1 is SGHRS and CDR2 is YFSETQ. The germline V and J ends were trimmed by 0 bases and 4 bases, with 13 bases remaining between them. The CDR3 loop spans 15 amino acids. The CDR3 region is CASSLGGTGATEAFF. For the CDR3, the DNA is TGCGCCAGCAGCTTGGGTGGGACTGGAGCCACTGAAGCTTTCTTT.

The chain employs TRBV5-1 and TRBJ2-1, with no clear D. Germline V gives CDR1 SGHRS, CDR2 YFSETQ. Trimming took 5 bases from V and 3 from J, leaving 9 bases between them. CDR3 size: 13 residues. The CDR3 DNA sequence: TGCGCCAGCAGTTCTAGTGGCTACAATGAGCAGTTCTTC. It codes for CASSSSGYNEQFF.

This chain joins TRBV6-5 and TRBJ2-3, with unresolved D. Per germline, CDR1 MNHEY and CDR2 SVGAGI. The CDR3 extends over 14 amino acids. The V gene lost 0 bases and the J gene lost 6 bases, with 10 bases spanning the gap. CDR3 coding DNA: TGTGCCAGCAGTTACTCCCTTCTTGCGGATACGCAGTATTTT. Its translation is CASSYSLLADTQYF.

The J gene is TRBJ1-5, the V gene TRBV30; possible D gene TRBD1, 6 bases. V gave up 3 bases and J gave up 0 bases, with 24 bases separating them. The CDR3 consists of 19 residues. Germline values: CDR1 GTSNPN, CDR2 SVGIG (reference sequence). The CDR3, as DNA: TGTGCCTGGAGCGCTACCAGGGACAAGGCCGTAAATAGCAATCAGCCCCAGCATTTT. This translates into CAWSATRDKAVNSNQPQHF.

The DNA of the CDR3 is TGTGCCAGCAGTTTCGGGATGCACAGGGCCCCCCTGAGAGGCTACACCTTC. Its protein product is CASSFGMHRAPLRGYTF. V gene TRBV28 combines with J gene TRBJ1-2; D may be TRBD1 (6 bases). The CDR3 has 17 amino acids. The germline V and J ends were trimmed by 3 bases and 8 bases, with 25 bases remaining between them. The germline V gene has CDR1 MDHEN and CDR2 SYDVKM.

This chain uses TRBV7-2 with TRBJ2-7; TRBD2 aligns across 7 bases. The germline CDR1 and CDR2 sequences are SGHTA and FQGNSA. The CDR3 is made up of 15 amino acids. Trimming at V came to 5 bases and at J to 0 bases, leaving 7 bases not matched to a gene. The CDR3 loop reads CASSLWSGTSYEQYF. The CDR3 nucleotides read TGTGCCAGCAGCCTCTGGAGCGGGACCTCCTACGAGCAGTACTTC.

With regard to this clone: This CDR3 is also generated by other DNA sequences in the sample. The chain joins TRBV6-4 to TRBJ1-2; D not resolved. The CDR3 sequence is 13 residues long. V was shortened by 0 bases and J by 4 bases, with 6 bases between the two germline ends. Germline loops: CDR1 MRHNA, CDR2 SNTAGT. Here the CDR3 reads CASSDSAGYGYTF. The DNA of the CDR3 is TGTGCCAGCAGTGACTCAGCGGGCTATGGCTACACCTTC.

The CDR3 sequence is CASSESGAYSYEQYF. The CDR3 nucleotides are TGTGCCAGCAGTGAATCGGGGGCCTACTCCTACGAGCAGTACTTC. The rearrangement uses TRBV2 and TRBJ2-7, with D perhaps being TRBD1 or TRBD2 (6 bases each). Looked up from germline, CDR1 is SNHLY and CDR2 is FYNNEI. Trimming left V 2 bases short and J 0 bases short, with 11 bases between. This CDR3 has 15 amino acids.

The chain is built from TRBV18 and TRBJ1-1, with 8 bases matching TRBD1. Germline V gene lookup returns CDR1 KGHSH and CDR2 LQKENI. The CDR3 consists of 16 residues. Trimming took 3 bases from V and 2 from J; bases not matched to a gene: 8. The CDR3 DNA reads TGTGCCAGCTCACCTCAAAGGGGGACAGGCAACACTGAAGCTTTCTTT. It translates to CASSPQRGTGNTEAFF.

The CDR3 loop is CAISDQAGGQPQHF. DNA for the CDR3: TGTGCCATCAGTGACCAGGCCGGGGGGCAGCCCCAGCATTTT. The V call is TRBV10-3, the J call TRBJ1-5; D perhaps matches TRBD1 (5 bases). The germline V and J ends were trimmed by 3 bases and 7 bases, with 13 bases remaining between them. Germline CDR1 reads ENHRY; CDR2 reads SYGVKD. The CDR3 covers 14 residues.

The CDR3 DNA follows: TGTGCCAGCAGCTTGGGGGGGGTAATGATGAACACTGAAGCTTTCTTT. Translating it yields CASSLGGVMMNTEAFF. This chain joins TRBV5-8 and TRBJ1-1; TRBD1 might be the D (5 bases). Germline CDR1 and CDR2: SGHTS and YDEGEE. Trimming took off 0 bases at V and 0 bases at J, with 12 bases between the two ends. This CDR3 comprises 16 residues. Supplemented by reference TRBV5-8 and TRBJ1-1, the full variable domain reads EAGVTQSPTHLIKTRGQQATLRCSPISGHTSVYWYQQALGLGLQFLLWYDEGEERNRGNFPPRFSGRQFPNYSSELNVNALELEDSALYLCASSLGGVMMNTEAFFGQGTRLTVV.

The V call is TRBV6-6, the J call TRBJ2-3; unclear D gene. Trimming pared 4 bases from V and 0 bases from J, leaving 5 bases between. CDR3 length equals 13 residues. Germline V CDR1 and CDR2: MNHNY, SVGAGI (reference sequence). The CDR3 bases are TGTGCCAGCAGTTTTGTTAGCACAGATACGCAGTATTTT. It codes for CASSFVSTDTQYF.

This chain uses TRBV9 with TRBJ2-5; 13 bases agree with TRBD2. The ends lost 3 bases at V and 4 bases at J; junction bases unmatched: 6. The CDR3 totals 16 residues. From germline, CDR1 is SGDLS and CDR2 YYNGEE. The CDR3 spells CASSARGLAGRETQYF. Written as DNA, the CDR3 is TGTGCCAGCAGCGCGAGGGGACTAGCGGGGAGAGAGACCCAGTACTTC.

A remark on this clone: Different DNA sequences within this sample yield the same CDR3. The J gene is TRBJ2-3, the V gene TRBV2; unclear D gene. Trimming left V 8 bases short and J 1 base short, with 10 bases between. This CDR3 is built from 13 residues. Germline V gene sequence: CDR1 SNHLY, CDR2 FYNNEI. CDR3: CASSGEGTDTQYF. The DNA for the CDR3 is TGTGCCAGCTCCGGCGAGGGCACAGATACGCAGTATTTT. Supplemented by reference TRBV2 and TRBJ2-3, the full variable domain reads EPEVTQTPSHQVTQMGQEVILRCVPISNHLYFYWYRQILGQKVEFLVSFYNNEISEKSEIFDDQFSVERPDGSNFTLKIRSTKLEDSAMYFCASSGEGTDTQYFGPGTRLTVL.

The V call is TRBV27, the J call TRBJ1-1, with D uncertain. V lost 2 bases, J lost 1 base, and 8 bases lay in between. CDR1 is MNHEY and CDR2 is SMNVEV in the germline V gene (reference sequence). The CDR3 spans 14 residues. The CDR3 loop is CASSLTVPNTEAFF. The CDR3 DNA reads TGTGCCAGCAGTTTAACAGTTCCGAACACTGAAGCTTTCTTT.

This clone was seen just once. The CDR3 DNA sequence: TGTGCCAGCAGTTTACTGCCCCCACTAGCGGGAGTGCCGAACACCGGGGAGCTGTTTTTT. This sequence encodes CASSLLPPLAGVPNTGELFF. The chain couples TRBV27 to TRBJ2-2; 11 bases map to TRBD2. V was pared by 2 bases and J by 0 bases, with 11 bases of the junction left unmatched. The germline V gene has CDR1 MNHEY and CDR2 SMNVEV (reference sequence). CDR3 size: 20 residues.

This chain uses TRBV2 with TRBJ2-3; TRBD2 agrees at 9 bases. The CDR3 extends over 16 amino acids. Trimming removed 5 bases from V and 1 base from J; junction bases left unmatched: 7. Germline V gene sequence: CDR1 SNHLY, CDR2 FYNNEI. The CDR3 DNA follows: TGTGCCAGCAGTCGACTCGGGACTAGCCGCACAGATACGCAGTATTTT. Translated, it gives CASSRLGTSRTDTQYF.

The rearrangement joins TRBV28 to TRBJ1-1; D remains unclear. The V gene lost 4 bases and the J gene lost 12 bases, with 12 bases spanning the gap. The CDR3 extends over 11 amino acids. Germline V lookup: CDR1 MDHEN, CDR2 SYDVKM. The CDR3 sequence is CASSWGTVTFF. The CDR3 nucleotides are TGTGCCAGCAGTTGGGGTACAGTTACTTTCTTT.

V and J are TRBV11-3 and TRBJ2-1, with D perhaps matching TRBD1 or TRBD2 (5 bases each). V was shortened by 2 bases and J by 9 bases, with 17 bases between the two germline ends. CDR1 and CDR2 from the germline V gene are SGHNT and YENEEA. This CDR3 contains 15 residues. The DNA of the CDR3 is TGTGCCAGCAGCTTATCAACTGGGGGTGGGGGTGAGCAGTTCTTC. Protein product: CASSLSTGGGGEQFF.

J is TRBJ2-2 and V is TRBV2; the D is unclear. V shed 5 bases and J shed 4 bases, with 11 bases lying between them. CDR1 and CDR2 from the germline V gene are SNHLY and FYNNEI. The CDR3 runs to 14 residues. CDR3: CASSRISSTGELFF. CDR3 bases: TGTGCCAGCAGTCGTATTAGTAGCACCGGGGAGCTGTTTTTT.

This clone was recorded only once. V gene TRBV5-4 combines with J gene TRBJ2-5, with D uncertain. The CDR3 sequence is 13 residues long. Looked up from germline, CDR1 is SGHNT and CDR2 is YYREEE (reference sequence). Trimming cost V 2 bases and J 1 base, with 6 bases left between them. The CDR3 DNA reads TGTGCCAGCAGCTTAATGGGCCAAGAGACCCAGTACTTC. It encodes CASSLMGQETQYF.

This rearrangement joins TRBV18 to TRBJ2-3; 12 nucleotides match TRBD2. There are 16 residues in the CDR3. The germline V gene encodes CDR1 KGHSH and CDR2 LQKENI. V was clipped by 5 bases and J by 1 base; unmatched bases: 4. The CDR3 loop reads CASSSGLAGRTDTQYF. CDR3 in DNA: TGTGCCAGCTCATCGGGACTAGCGGGCCGCACAGATACGCAGTATTTT.

The chain combines TRBV7-9 with TRBJ1-2; D not resolved. The CDR3 sequence is 13 residues long. Germline values: CDR1 SEHNR, CDR2 FQNEAQ (reference sequence). Deletions cut 3 bases from V and 5 bases from J, with 10 bases between. CDR3 bases: TGTGCCAGCAGCTTGGGAGGGCGGTATGGCTACACCTTC. Translating gives CASSLGGRYGYTF.

This chain connects TRBV4-2 to TRBJ2-7; 7 bases match TRBD2. The CDR3 is 14 amino acids. With 4 bases clipped from V and 3 bases from J, the junction kept 6 bases outside the gene matches. Germline-derived CDR1 and CDR2 are LGHNA and YNFKEQ. As DNA, the CDR3 is TGTGCCAGCAGCCGGAGCGGGATGGGCTACGAGCAGTACTTC. Translating it yields CASSRSGMGYEQYF.

The chain uses TRBV28 and TRBJ2-5; no clear D. Trimming removed 3 bases from V and 5 bases from J, with 13 bases in between. Germline CDR1 is MDHEN and CDR2 is SYDVKM. This CDR3 region has 14 residues. In nucleotides, the CDR3 is TGTGCCAGCAGTTTTCTGGATCTGGGGGAGACCCAGTACTTC. Its translation is CASSFLDLGETQYF.

V usage is TRBV5-1 and J usage is TRBJ2-1; no clear D gene. Germline CDR1 is SGHRS and CDR2 is YFSETQ. V was cut by 0 bases and J by 4 bases, with 14 bases left in between. The CDR3 covers 16 residues. As DNA, the CDR3 is TGCGCCAGCAGCTTGGGGATAGGGCAGCCGTACAATGAGCAGTTCTTC. It encodes CASSLGIGQPYNEQFF.

This clone was counted a single time. Other nucleotide sequences from this sample produce the same CDR3. The chain's CDR3 is CASRLAGSTDTQYF. For the CDR3, the DNA is TGCGCCAGCCGGCTAGCGGGCAGCACAGATACGCAGTATTTT. The chain couples TRBV5-1 to TRBJ2-3; TRBD2 matches at 8 bases. This CDR3 is 14 amino acids long. J was trimmed by 0 bases and V by 7 bases; bases with no gene match: 4. Germline V gives CDR1 SGHRS, CDR2 YFSETQ.

The chain uses TRBV7-2 and TRBJ1-1; the D is unclear. V dropped 7 bases and J dropped 0 bases, with 9 bases sitting between them. Germline CDR1 is SGHTA and CDR2 is FQGNSA. This CDR3 is built from 13 residues. CDR3 region: CASKVTLNTEAFF. DNA of the CDR3: TGTGCCAGCAAAGTGACATTGAACACTGAAGCTTTCTTT.